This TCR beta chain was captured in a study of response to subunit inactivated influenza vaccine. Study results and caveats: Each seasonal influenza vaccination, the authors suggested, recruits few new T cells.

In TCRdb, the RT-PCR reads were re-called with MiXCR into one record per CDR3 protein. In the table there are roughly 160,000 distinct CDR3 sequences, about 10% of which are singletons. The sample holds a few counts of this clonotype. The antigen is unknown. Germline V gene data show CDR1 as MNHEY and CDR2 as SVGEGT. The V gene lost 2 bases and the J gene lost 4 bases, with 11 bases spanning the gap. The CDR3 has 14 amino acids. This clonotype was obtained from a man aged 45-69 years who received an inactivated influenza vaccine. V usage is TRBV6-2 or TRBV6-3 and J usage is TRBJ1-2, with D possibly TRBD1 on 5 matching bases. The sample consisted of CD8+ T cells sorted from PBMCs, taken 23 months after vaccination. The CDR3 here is CASSYTGTAYGYTF. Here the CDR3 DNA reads TGTGCCAGCAGTTACACCGGGACGGCCTATGGCTACACCTTC.